This T cell receptor beta chain was captured by sequencing in a study of blood T cell repertoires in COVID-19. As for the study in general: In each case, the material was cDNA or gDNA derived from T cells, B-cell-depleted T cells, or PBMCs.

Assay used: immunoSEQ multiplex PCR; TCRdb lists only in-frame clones, some missing. The sample contains more than 65,000 clones, 75% to 85% of which appear only once. Germline-derived CDR1 and CDR2 are ENHRY and SYGVKD. The CDR3 totals 13 residues. J gave up 5 bases and V 8 bases, and 6 bases lay outside the gene matches. The source is a woman aged 55-70 years with acute or convalescent COVID-19. The source material was peripheral blood. V gene TRBV10-3 combines with J gene TRBJ1-5, with TRBD1 identical over 7 bases. CDR3 sequence: CAISPDRDQPQHF. The CDR3 DNA reads TGTGCCATCTCGCCAGACAGGGATCAGCCCCAGCATTTT.